One sample yielded the 31 T cell receptor beta chains listed below, sequenced in a study of cytomegalovirus exposure and HLA in healthy donors. With 60 Vbeta and 13 Jbeta primers, the PCR was carried out. Measured with immunoSEQ multiplex PCR; TCRdb has only the in-frame clones, and not every one. The sample yields some 150,000 clones, approximately 81% seen once. Sample: PBMCs. These receptors were collected from a woman aged 18-30 years in good health and CMV-seronegative.

The chain joins TRBV29-1 to TRBJ1-3; D is unclear. The CDR3 runs to 12 residues. In germline, CDR1 is SQVTM, CDR2 ANQGSEA. The germline V and J ends were trimmed by 7 bases and 2 bases, with 9 bases remaining between them. CDR3 sequence: CSALYPGNTIYF. For the CDR3, the DNA is TGCAGCGCCCTGTATCCTGGAAACACCATATATTTT.

A few counts support this clone. V usage is TRBV5-4 and J usage is TRBJ2-7, with 10 bases that match TRBD1. J gave up 5 bases and V 1 base, and 3 bases lay outside the gene matches. This CDR3 comprises 14 residues. Per the germline V gene, CDR1 is SGHNT and CDR2 is YYREEE (reference sequence). DNA for the CDR3: TGTGCCAGCAGCTTGTCGACAGGGGGCCACGAGCAGTACTTC. Its protein product is CASSLSTGGHEQYF.

The rearrangement uses TRBV6-4 and TRBJ2-2; 9 nucleotides match TRBD2. This CDR3 region has 16 residues. The V gene end was trimmed by 8 bases and the J gene end by 6 bases; junction bases not matched to a gene: 13. CDR1 and CDR2 from the germline V gene are MRHNA and SNTAGT. DNA for the CDR3: TGTGCCAGCGGAGGGGGGCGGGAGCGGGAGGCCGGGGAGCTGTTTTTT. This encodes CASGGGREREAGELFF.

The J gene is TRBJ2-7, the V gene TRBV2; 9 nucleotides agree with TRBD1. Trimming at V came to 6 bases and at J to 2 bases, leaving 5 bases not matched to a gene. Germline CDR1 SNHLY, CDR2 FYNNEI. The CDR3 is made up of 14 amino acids. The CDR3 nucleotides are TGTGCCAGCAGAAGGACAGGGGTAACCTACGAGCAGTACTTC. Protein product: CASRRTGVTYEQYF.

This clone was observed a few times. The chain recombines TRBV7-2 with TRBJ2-2; 9 bases line up with TRBD2. Trimming removed 1 base from V and 6 bases from J; junction bases left unmatched: 3. Germline V lookup: CDR1 SGHTA, CDR2 FQGNSA. This CDR3 is built from 15 residues. The CDR3 protein is CASSLGGGAAGELFF. DNA of the CDR3: TGTGCCAGCAGCTTAGGCGGGGGGGCAGCCGGGGAGCTGTTTTTT.

This clone came up once. The chain links TRBV7-9 to TRBJ1-3; D is ambiguous. V shed 1 base and J shed 0 bases, with 7 bases lying between them. This CDR3 is 15 amino acids long. Germline CDR1 SEHNR, CDR2 FQNEAQ (reference sequence). The CDR3 loop reads CASSLVGSSGNTIYF. DNA of the CDR3: TGTGCCAGCAGCTTAGTAGGGAGCTCTGGAAACACCATATATTTT. Using reference TRBV7-9 and TRBJ1-3 for the parts outside the CDR3, the full variable domain is DTGVSQNPRHKITKRGQNVTFRCDPISEHNRLYWYRQTLGQGPEFLTYFQNEAQLEKSRLLSDRFSAERPKGSFSTLEIQRTEQGDSAMYLCASSLVGSSGNTIYFGEGSWLTVV.

The V call is TRBV6-1, the J call TRBJ2-4; TRBD1 matches at 7 bases. From germline, CDR1 is MNHNS and CDR2 SASEGT. This CDR3 is 12 amino acids long. The J segment lost 8 bases and the V segment lost 4 bases, leaving 2 bases of the junction unmatched. Written as DNA, the CDR3 is TGTGCCAGCAGTGGACAGGGATACATTCAGTACTTC. This sequence encodes CASSGQGYIQYF.

The J gene is TRBJ1-5, the V gene TRBV5-6; tentative D call: TRBD1 (6 bases). The CDR3 covers 17 residues. V dropped 2 bases and J dropped 1 base, with 16 bases sitting between them. Germline CDR1 SGHDT, CDR2 YYEEEE. In DNA, the CDR3 is TGTGCCAGCAGCTTCCAGGGGATGGCGGCAAGCAATCAGCCCCAGCATTTT. Its translation: CASSFQGMAASNQPQHF.

The V and J genes are TRBV4-3 and TRBJ2-3; 12 positions agree with TRBD2. V shed 0 bases, J shed 0 bases, and the junction held 13 bases outside the gene matches. The CDR3 contains 21 residues. Germline V gene data show CDR1 as LGHNA and CDR2 as YSLEER. The CDR3 sequence: CASSQDLTSGRPPSSTDTQYF. The CDR3 bases are TGCGCCAGCAGCCAAGATCTTACTAGCGGGAGGCCCCCCTCTAGCACAGATACGCAGTATTTT.

V usage is TRBV7-3 and J usage is TRBJ2-1; 14 nucleotides agree with TRBD2. Trimming cost V 7 bases and J 8 bases; bases outside gene matches: 7. Germline CDR1 and CDR2: SGHTA and FQGTGA. The CDR3 runs 15 residues. CDR3 sequence reads: CASTPTSGRAYEQFF. CDR3 DNA: TGTGCCAGCACCCCGACTAGCGGGAGGGCCTATGAGCAGTTCTTC.

This clone was seen a few times. The rearrangement uses TRBV18 and TRBJ2-7; maybe TRBD1 (5 bases). Germline CDR1 KGHSH, CDR2 LQKENI. The CDR3 runs 14 residues. V was shortened by 6 bases and J by 4 bases, with 16 bases between the two germline ends. The chain's CDR3 is CASSPPGQPYEQYF. The CDR3 coding sequence is TGTGCCAGCTCGCCCCCAGGGCAACCGTACGAGCAGTACTTC.

The chain recombines TRBV29-1 with TRBJ1-2; no reliable D call. This CDR3 is built from 11 residues. Germline loops: CDR1 SQVTM, CDR2 ANQGSEA. Trimming left V 5 bases short and J 4 bases short, with 8 bases between. The CDR3 is CSVSEFYGYTF. The CDR3 DNA follows: TGCAGCGTTAGCGAGTTCTATGGCTACACCTTC.

This clone is a singleton in its sample. This chain links TRBV11-2 with TRBJ2-5; the match to TRBD2 covers 8 bases. The CDR3 is 14 amino acids. V was clipped by 5 bases and J by 0 bases; unmatched bases: 2. CDR1 is SGHAT and CDR2 is FQNNGV in the germline V gene. The CDR3 nucleotides are TGTGCCAGCAGCCCGGGACTAGACCAAGAGACCCAGTACTTC. Amino acids: CASSPGLDQETQYF.

The chain uses TRBV4-3 and TRBJ2-1, with 7 bases matching TRBD1. V gave up 2 bases and J gave up 5 bases; unmatched junction bases: 9. The CDR3 loop spans 16 amino acids. CDR1 is LGHNA and CDR2 is YSLEER in the germline V gene. Here the CDR3 reads CASSQLTGKGDNEQFF. In DNA, the CDR3 is TGCGCCAGCAGCCAACTGACAGGGAAAGGAGACAATGAGCAGTTCTTC.

The rearrangement joins TRBV28 to TRBJ2-4, with TRBD2 matching 7 bases. The CDR3 is made up of 14 amino acids. CDR1 and CDR2 from the germline V gene are MDHEN and SYDVKM. The V segment lost 3 bases and the J segment 1 base; nucleotides outside the gene matches: 0. The CDR3 DNA follows: TGTGCCAGCAGTTTGGGGGGGGCCAAAAACATTCAGTACTTC. Amino acid sequence: CASSLGGAKNIQYF.

The chain carries TRBV6-5 and TRBJ1-2, with D hard to call. Germline CDR1 MNHEY, CDR2 SVGAGI. The CDR3 consists of 15 residues. The ends were cut back, 2 bases at V and 8 bases at J, with 18 bases in the middle. Written as DNA, the CDR3 is TGTGCCAGCAGTTACACTGCGCCGGGGTCTTTCGGCTACACCTTC. Residues: CASSYTAPGSFGYTF.

The chain links TRBV5-4 to TRBJ1-3; D is possibly TRBD1 (5 bases). CDR1 and CDR2 from the germline V gene are SGHNT and YYREEE (reference sequence). CDR3 length: 15 amino acids. Trimming stripped 3 bases from V and 0 bases from J, with 10 bases between. The CDR3 is CASSSEGYSGNTIYF. The CDR3 DNA sequence: TGTGCCAGCAGCTCGGAGGGGTACTCTGGAAACACCATATATTTT.

The J gene is TRBJ2-3, the V gene TRBV29-1, with D possibly being TRBD2 (5 bases). The CDR3 sequence is 11 residues long. Germline V gives CDR1 SQVTM, CDR2 ANQGSEA. V lost 7 bases to trimming and J lost 3 bases, with 8 bases between them. This chain's CDR3 is CSGGVTDTQYF. The CDR3 DNA sequence: TGCAGCGGGGGAGTAACAGATACGCAGTATTTT.

The rearrangement uses TRBV7-2 and TRBJ2-7; 9 nucleotides agree with TRBD1. The CDR3 has 15 amino acids. Germline V gene lookup returns CDR1 SGHTA and CDR2 FQGNSA. V lost 1 base to trimming and J lost 7 bases; unmatched junction nucleotides: 8. CDR3 amino acids: CASSLGGQGGQEQYF. In DNA form, the CDR3 reads TGTGCCAGCAGCTTAGGGGGACAGGGTGGACAGGAGCAGTACTTC.

This chain connects TRBV7-2 to TRBJ2-3, with 12 bases lining up with TRBD2. The CDR3 length is 16 residues. The germline V gene encodes CDR1 SGHTA and CDR2 FQGNSA. V dropped 5 bases and J dropped 2; count of bases not matched to a gene: 5. This CDR3 is CASSGLAGTITDTQYF. The CDR3 coding sequence is TGTGCCAGCAGCGGACTAGCGGGGACGATCACAGATACGCAGTATTTT.

This clone was picked up one time. The V and J genes are TRBV9 and TRBJ1-3, with D unresolved. CDR3 length equals 17 residues. The ends were cut back, 0 bases at V and 0 bases at J, with 13 bases in the middle. Germline CDR1 SGDLS, CDR2 YYNGEE. The CDR3 bases are TGTGCCAGCAGCGTAGGGGCGGGCCATCGCTCTGGAAACACCATATATTTT. Encoded protein: CASSVGAGHRSGNTIYF.

The CDR3 is CASNAGGHTDTQYF. The CDR3 DNA reads TGTGCCAGCAACGCGGGGGGGCATACAGATACGCAGTATTTT. The genes are TRBV7-8 and TRBJ2-3; 9 bases align to TRBD2. V trimming: 7 bases; J trimming: 3 bases; junction bases outside the gene matches: 5. This CDR3 spans 14 amino acids. Germline lookup yields CDR1 SGHVS and CDR2 FQNEAQ.

This clone showed up just a few times. The chain uses TRBV6-6 and TRBJ1-2, with TRBD1 matching over 7 bases. Germline CDR1 MNHNY, CDR2 SVGAGI (reference sequence). This CDR3 region has 15 residues. With V trimmed by 5 bases and J by 3 bases, 9 bases remained unmatched. The CDR3 DNA follows: TGTGCCAGCAGTGTGGCCGGGACAGCTGACTATGGCTACACCTTC. Amino acid sequence: CASSVAGTADYGYTF.

The chain joins TRBV7-2 to TRBJ2-1; 8 positions agree with TRBD2. The CDR3 is 15 amino acids. CDR1 SGHTA and CDR2 FQGNSA come from the germline V gene. V lost 5 bases and J lost 1; bases outside the gene matches: 4. CDR3 loop: CASSRVAGSYNEQFF. In nucleotides, the CDR3 is TGTGCCAGCAGCCGGGTAGCGGGGTCCTACAATGAGCAGTTCTTC. The whole variable domain, remainder taken from reference TRBV7-2 and TRBJ2-1, is GAGVSQSPSNKVTEKGKDVELRCDPISGHTALYWYRQSLGQGLEFLIYFQGNSAPDKSGLPSDRFSAERTGGSVSTLTIQRTQQEDSAVYLCASSRVAGSYNEQFFGPGTRLTVL.

The chain is built from TRBV27 and TRBJ2-2, with TRBD2 matching 14 bases. Germline CDR1 is MNHEY and CDR2 is SMNVEV (reference sequence). Trimming cost V 6 bases and J 6 bases; bases outside gene matches: 6. This CDR3 contains 16 residues. CDR3 residues: CASRGTSGSRAGELFF. The CDR3 DNA reads TGTGCCAGCAGGGGGACTAGCGGGAGTAGGGCCGGGGAGCTGTTTTTT.

The chain recombines TRBV28 with TRBJ2-5; 7 bases agree with TRBD2. CDR1 MDHEN and CDR2 SYDVKM come from the germline V gene. This CDR3 spans 14 amino acids. V was clipped by 7 bases and J by 5 bases; unmatched bases: 10. CDR3 nucleotides: TGTGCCAGCACCGAAGCGGGGTCCGTGGAGACCCAGTACTTC. It codes for CASTEAGSVETQYF. The full variable domain, in which reference TRBV28 and TRBJ2-5 provide the parts outside the CDR3, is DVKVTQSSRYLVKRTGEKVFLECVQDMDHENMFWYRQDPGLGLRLIYFSYDVKMKEKGDIPEGYSVSREKKERFSLILESASTNQTSMYLCASTEAGSVETQYFGPGTRLLVL.

This chain connects TRBV25-1 to TRBJ1-4, with D possibly TRBD1 on 6 matching bases. V gave up 4 bases and J gave up 5 bases, with 14 bases separating them. Germline V CDR1 and CDR2: MGHDK, SYGVNS. CDR3 length equals 15 residues. In DNA, the CDR3 is TGTGCCAGCAGTGTTACCGGGACACAAAATGAAAAACTGTTTTTT. Translating it yields CASSVTGTQNEKLFF.

The genes are TRBV28 and TRBJ2-5, with a weak D call TRBD1 (6 bases). Trimming removed 7 bases from V and 5 bases from J, with 14 bases in between. Per the germline V gene, CDR1 is MDHEN and CDR2 is SYDVKM. This CDR3 has 13 residues. CDR3 residues: CASTPGVRETQYF. In nucleotides, the CDR3 is TGTGCCAGCACCCCAGGGGTTAGGGAGACCCAGTACTTC.

The chain uses TRBV7-9 and TRBJ1-5, with 8 bases identical to TRBD1. Germline trimming cut 4 bases from V and 5 bases from J; bases unmatched to any gene: 4. Germline V gene sequence: CDR1 SEHNR, CDR2 FQNEAQ (reference sequence). The CDR3 covers 14 residues. The CDR3 nucleotides are TGTGCCAGCAGCTACGACAGGGGCGATCAGCCCCAGCATTTT. Its translation: CASSYDRGDQPQHF.

This clone is a singleton in its sample. The CDR3 spells CASGASTDTQYF. In nucleotides, the CDR3 is TGTGCCAGTGGAGCTAGCACAGATACGCAGTATTTT. The chain has TRBV6-5 and TRBJ2-3; D is uncertain. Germline V lookup: CDR1 MNHEY, CDR2 SVGAGI. The CDR3 runs 12 residues. Trimming removed 9 bases from V and 0 bases from J, with 7 bases in between.

V and J are TRBV25-1 and TRBJ2-7; D is perhaps TRBD1 (6 bases). This CDR3 region has 13 residues. Germline CDR1 is MGHDK and CDR2 is SYGVNS. Trimming cost V 8 bases and J 0 bases, with 11 bases left between them. The CDR3 spells CASSGHPSYEQYF. In nucleotides, the CDR3 is TGTGCCAGCTCGGGACACCCCTCCTACGAGCAGTACTTC.